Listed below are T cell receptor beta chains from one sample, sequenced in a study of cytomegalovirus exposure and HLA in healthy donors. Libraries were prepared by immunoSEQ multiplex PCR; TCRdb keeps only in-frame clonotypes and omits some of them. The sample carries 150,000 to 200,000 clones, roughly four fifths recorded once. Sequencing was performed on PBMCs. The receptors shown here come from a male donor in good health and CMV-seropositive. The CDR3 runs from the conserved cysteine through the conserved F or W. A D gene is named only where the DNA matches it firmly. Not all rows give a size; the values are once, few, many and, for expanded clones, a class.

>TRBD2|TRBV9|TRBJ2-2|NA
CASSSSGRGTGELFF
TGTGCCAGCAGCTCTAGCGGGAGAGGGACCGGGGAGCTGTTTTTT
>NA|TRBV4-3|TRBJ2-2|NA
CASRVGTMDTGELFF
TGCGCCAGCAGGGTCGGGACAATGGATACCGGGGAGCTGTTTTTT
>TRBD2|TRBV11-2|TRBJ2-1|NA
CASSSIAGATYNEQFF
TGTGCCAGCAGCTCGATAGCGGGGGCCACCTACAATGAGCAGTTCTTC
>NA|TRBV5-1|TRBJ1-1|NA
CASSSPRGNTEAFF
TGCGCCAGCAGCTCCCCCAGGGGTAACACTGAAGCTTTCTTT
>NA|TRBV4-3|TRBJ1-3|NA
CASSEGGGPGNTIYF
TGCGCCAGCAGCGAAGGGGGAGGCCCAGGAAACACCATATATTTT
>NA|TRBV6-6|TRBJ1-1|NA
CASSYYTDTEAFF
TGTGCCAGCAGTTACTACACCGACACTGAAGCTTTCTTT
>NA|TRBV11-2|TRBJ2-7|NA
CASSSQGGKVLYEQYF
TGTGCCAGCAGCTCCCAGGGGGGAAAAGTACTCTACGAGCAGTACTTC
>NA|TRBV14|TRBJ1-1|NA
CASSRRGAAEAFF
TGTGCCAGCAGCCGCAGGGGAGCCGCTGAAGCTTTCTTT
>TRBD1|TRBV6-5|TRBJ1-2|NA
CASTGTGLNYGYTF
TGTGCCAGCACGGGGACAGGGTTAAACTATGGCTACACCTTC
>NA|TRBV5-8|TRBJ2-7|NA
CASSLVRAVQYF
TGTGCCAGCAGCTTGGTCAGGGCTGTGCAGTACTTC
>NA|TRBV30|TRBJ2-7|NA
CAWSKQQGYEQYF
TGTGCCTGGAGTAAACAGCAAGGATACGAGCAGTACTTC
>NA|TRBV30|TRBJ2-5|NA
CAWSVLSETQYF
TGTGCCTGGAGTGTACTCTCAGAGACCCAGTACTTC
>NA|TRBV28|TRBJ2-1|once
CASRGRETVTEQFF
TGTGCCAGCCGGGGGCGGGAGACCGTCACTGAGCAGTTCTTC
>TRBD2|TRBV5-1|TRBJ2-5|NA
CASSLGAGDYQETQYF
TGCGCCAGCAGCTTGGGGGCGGGGGACTACCAAGAGACCCAGTACTTC
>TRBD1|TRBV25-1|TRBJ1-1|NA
CASSEFPTGLNTEAFF
TGTGCCAGCAGTGAATTCCCGACAGGGTTGAACACTGAAGCTTTCTTT
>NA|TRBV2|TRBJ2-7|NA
CASSDRARPHYEQYF
TGTGCCAGCAGTGACAGGGCCCGACCGCACTACGAGCAGTACTTC
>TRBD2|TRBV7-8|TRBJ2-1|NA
CASSWLAGGPHEQFF
TGTGCCAGCAGCTGGCTAGCGGGAGGGCCTCATGAGCAGTTCTTC
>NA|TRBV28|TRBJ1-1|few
CASSLFAGNTEAFF
TGTGCCAGCAGTTTGTTTGCAGGCAACACTGAAGCTTTCTTT
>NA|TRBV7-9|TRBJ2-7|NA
CASSLMTGVNEQYF
TGTGCCAGCAGCTTAATGACAGGCGTCAACGAGCAGTACTTC
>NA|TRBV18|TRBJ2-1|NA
CASSPGQYNEQFF
TGTGCCAGCTCACCAGGACAGTACAATGAGCAGTTCTTC
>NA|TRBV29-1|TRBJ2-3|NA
CSVYRTTDTQYF
TGCAGCGTGTACAGAACCACAGATACGCAGTATTTT
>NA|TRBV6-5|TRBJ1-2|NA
CASRQARKYGYTF
TGTGCCAGCAGACAGGCTAGAAAGTATGGCTACACCTTC
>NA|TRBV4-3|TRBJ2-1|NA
CASSRGSSYNEQFF
TGCGCCAGCAGCCGAGGTAGCTCCTACAATGAGCAGTTCTTC
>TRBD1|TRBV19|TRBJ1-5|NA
CASSLPGQGARQPQHF
TGTGCCAGTAGTTTACCGGGACAGGGGGCGCGTCAGCCCCAGCATTTT
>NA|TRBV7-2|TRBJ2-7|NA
CASSLSWYEQYF
TGTGCCAGCAGCTTAAGCTGGTACGAGCAGTACTTC
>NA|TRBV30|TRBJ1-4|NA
CAWGWTVSNEKLFF
TGTGCCTGGGGGTGGACAGTTTCAAATGAAAAACTGTTTTTT
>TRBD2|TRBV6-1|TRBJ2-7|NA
CASSEPPGLAGDEQYF
TGTGCCAGCAGTGAGCCCCCGGGACTAGCGGGAGACGAGCAGTACTTC
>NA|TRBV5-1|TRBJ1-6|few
CASRTDVHSPLHF
TGCGCCAGCAGGACAGACGTCCATTCACCCCTCCACTTT
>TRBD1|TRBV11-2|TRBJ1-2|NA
CASSSGTVNHYGYTF
TGTGCCAGCAGCTCCGGGACAGTGAACCACTATGGCTACACCTTC
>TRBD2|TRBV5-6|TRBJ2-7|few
CASSPGGIPYEQYF
TGTGCCAGCAGCCCGGGGGGGATCCCCTACGAGCAGTACTTC
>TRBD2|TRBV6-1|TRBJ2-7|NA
CASTRTSGGAYEQYF
TGTGCCAGCACCAGGACTAGCGGGGGGGCCTACGAGCAGTACTTC
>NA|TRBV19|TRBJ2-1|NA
CASSVSGTYNEQFF
TGTGCCAGTAGCGTTAGCGGAACCTACAATGAGCAGTTCTTC